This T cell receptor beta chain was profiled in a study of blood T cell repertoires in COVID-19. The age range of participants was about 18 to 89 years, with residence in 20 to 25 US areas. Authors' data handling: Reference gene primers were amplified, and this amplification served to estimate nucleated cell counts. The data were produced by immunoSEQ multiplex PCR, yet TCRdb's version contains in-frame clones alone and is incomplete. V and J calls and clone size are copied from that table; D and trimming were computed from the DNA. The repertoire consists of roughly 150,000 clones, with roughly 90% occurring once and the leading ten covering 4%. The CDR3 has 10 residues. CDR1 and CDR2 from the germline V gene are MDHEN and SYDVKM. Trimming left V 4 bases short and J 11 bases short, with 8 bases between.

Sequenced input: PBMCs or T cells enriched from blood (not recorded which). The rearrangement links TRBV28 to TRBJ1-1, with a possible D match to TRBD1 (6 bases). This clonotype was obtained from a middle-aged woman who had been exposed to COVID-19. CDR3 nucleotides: TGTGCCAGCAGTTACAGGGTGGCTTTCTTT. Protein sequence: CASSYRVAFF.